This entry lists 12 T cell receptor beta chains sequenced from one sample in a study of blood T cell repertoires in COVID-19. Assay used: immunoSEQ multiplex PCR; TCRdb lists only in-frame clones, some missing. The sample shows 330,000 or so clones, about 91% of them seen only once. The sample consisted of peripheral blood. These receptors originate from a young man with COVID-19, enrolled during active disease.

The chain is built from TRBV19 and TRBJ1-3; TRBD1 matches 7 bases. CDR1 is LNHDA, CDR2 SQIVND, per germline (reference sequence). This CDR3 is built from 15 residues. V shed 8 bases and J 3 bases; nucleotides not matched to a gene: 10. The CDR3 is CASSTGDLGGNTIYF. The CDR3 DNA sequence: TGTGCCAGTTCTACAGGGGACCTCGGTGGAAACACCATATATTTT.

This chain uses TRBV18 with TRBJ1-2; 12 bases align to TRBD1. J was trimmed by 7 bases and V by 3 bases; bases with no gene match: 3. The CDR3 has 14 residues. Germline values: CDR1 KGHSH, CDR2 LQKENI. CDR3 residues: CASSPGQGALGYTF. The CDR3 bases are TGTGCCAGCTCACCGGGACAGGGGGCGCTTGGCTACACCTTC. The variable domain in full, completed from reference TRBV18 and TRBJ1-2, reads NAGVMQNPRHLVRRRGQEARLRCSPMKGHSHVYWYRQLPEEGLKFMVYLQKENIIDESGMPKERFSAEFPKEGPSILRIQQVVRGDSAAYFCASSPGQGALGYTFGSGTRLTVV.

This chain links TRBV28 with TRBJ1-4; the match to TRBD1 covers 7 bases. Trimming removed 5 bases from V and 5 bases from J; junction bases left unmatched: 5. In germline, CDR1 is MDHEN, CDR2 SYDVKM. The CDR3 has 14 residues. The DNA of the CDR3 is TGTGCCAGCAGTACCGGGACAGAAAATGAAAAACTGTTTTTT. Translating gives CASSTGTENEKLFF.

This rearrangement joins TRBV13 to TRBJ2-7, with TRBD1 matching over 7 bases. The length of the CDR3 is 13 residues. Germline loops: CDR1 PRHDT, CDR2 FYEKMQ (reference sequence). The ends lost 0 bases at V and 7 bases at J; junction bases unmatched: 3. The CDR3 loop reads CASSLGDREEQYF. CDR3 nucleotide sequence: TGTGCCAGCAGCTTAGGAGACAGGGAGGAGCAGTACTTC.

The CDR3, as DNA: TGTGCCAGCACCTACCTAGGGGGGGGATCGAACACTGAAGCTTTCTTT. It encodes CASTYLGGGSNTEAFF. The chain carries TRBV27 and TRBJ1-1; TRBD1 might be the D (6 bases). The CDR3 spans 16 residues. Trimming left V 7 bases short and J 1 base short, with 19 bases between. Germline CDR1 reads MNHEY; CDR2 reads SMNVEV (reference sequence).

The chain combines TRBV28 with TRBJ1-1, with 9 bases matching TRBD1. V gave up 7 bases and J gave up 4 bases; unmatched junction bases: 10. The CDR3 length is 15 residues. Germline lookup yields CDR1 MDHEN and CDR2 SYDVKM. The chain's CDR3 is CASTPSGTGTTEAFF. The CDR3 coding sequence is TGTGCCAGCACCCCCTCCGGGACAGGGACCACTGAAGCTTTCTTT. Using reference TRBV28 and TRBJ1-1 for the parts outside the CDR3, the full variable domain is DVKVTQSSRYLVKRTGEKVFLECVQDMDHENMFWYRQDPGLGLRLIYFSYDVKMKEKGDIPEGYSVSREKKERFSLILESASTNQTSMYLCASTPSGTGTTEAFFGQGTRLTVV.

At least ten counts were recorded for this clone. The chain links TRBV7-9 to TRBJ2-3; TRBD2 aligns across 14 bases. Trimming cost V 5 bases and J 3 bases; bases outside gene matches: 7. This CDR3 spans 17 amino acids. Germline V gene sequence: CDR1 SEHNR, CDR2 FQNEAQ (reference sequence). The CDR3, as DNA: TGTGCCAGCAGCGCGCGACTAGCGGGGGGGCGTACAGATACGCAGTATTTT. It translates to CASSARLAGGRTDTQYF.

J is TRBJ2-1 and V is TRBV6-5; 8 bases agree with TRBD2. Losses at the gene ends were 0 bases for V and 6 bases for J; bases not matched to a gene: 7. CDR1 and CDR2 (germline): MNHEY, SVGAGI. The CDR3 runs to 16 residues. CDR3 sequence reads: CASSYSGSGSPNEQFF. The CDR3 nucleotides are TGTGCCAGCAGTTACTCGGGAAGCGGGAGTCCCAATGAGCAGTTCTTC.

This clone was recorded once. This chain uses TRBV6-2 or TRBV6-3 with TRBJ2-7, with a weak D call TRBD1 (6 bases). Germline loops: CDR1 MNHEY, CDR2 SVGEGT. V was clipped by 7 bases and J by 1 base, with 14 bases between them. This CDR3 has 14 amino acids. Here the CDR3 DNA reads TGTGCCAGCACCCCAGGGCAGGGGTCCTACGAGCAGTACTTC. It codes for CASTPGQGSYEQYF.

The chain carries TRBV27 and TRBJ1-2; possibly TRBD1 for D (5 bases). V lost 2 bases and J lost 5, with 15 bases in between. Germline V gene sequence: CDR1 MNHEY, CDR2 SMNVEV (reference sequence). This CDR3 contains 15 residues. CDR3 bases: TGTGCCAGCAGTTTAACACAGGTTCGAGGTTATGGCTACACCTTC. Translation: CASSLTQVRGYGYTF.

V gene TRBV7-6 combines with J gene TRBJ1-5; D gene ambiguous. Per the germline V gene, CDR1 is SGHVS and CDR2 is FNYEAQ. V lost 8 bases and J 5 bases, leaving 16 bases between the germline ends. CDR3 length: 14 residues. This CDR3 is CASGRWEGHQPQHF. CDR3 coding DNA: TGTGCCAGCGGTCGGTGGGAGGGCCATCAGCCCCAGCATTTT.

This rearrangement joins TRBV19 to TRBJ1-2; D unresolved. The germline V and J ends were trimmed by 5 bases and 3 bases, with 13 bases remaining between them. In germline, CDR1 is LNHDA, CDR2 SQIVND (reference sequence). There are 14 residues in the CDR3. The CDR3 spells CASSFQVLDYGYTF. The CDR3 nucleotides read TGTGCCAGTAGTTTTCAGGTGCTCGACTATGGCTACACCTTC.